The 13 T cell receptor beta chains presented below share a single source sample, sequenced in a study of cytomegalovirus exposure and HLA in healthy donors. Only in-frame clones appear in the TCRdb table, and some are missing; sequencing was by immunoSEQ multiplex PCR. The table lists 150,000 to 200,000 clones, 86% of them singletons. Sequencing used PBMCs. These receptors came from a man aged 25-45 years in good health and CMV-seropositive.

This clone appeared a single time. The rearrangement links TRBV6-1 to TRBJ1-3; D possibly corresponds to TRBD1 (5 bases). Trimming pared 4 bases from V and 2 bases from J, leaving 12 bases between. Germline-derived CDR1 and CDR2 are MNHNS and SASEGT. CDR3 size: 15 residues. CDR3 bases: TGTGCCAGCAGTGCACAGGACGCCGCTGGAAACACCATATATTTT. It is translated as CASSAQDAAGNTIYF.

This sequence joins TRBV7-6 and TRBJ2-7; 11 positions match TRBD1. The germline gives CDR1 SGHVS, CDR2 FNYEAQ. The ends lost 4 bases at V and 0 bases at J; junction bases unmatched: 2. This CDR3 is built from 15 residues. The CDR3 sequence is CASSSGQGASYEQYF. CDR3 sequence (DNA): TGTGCCAGCAGCTCCGGACAGGGGGCCTCCTACGAGCAGTACTTC.

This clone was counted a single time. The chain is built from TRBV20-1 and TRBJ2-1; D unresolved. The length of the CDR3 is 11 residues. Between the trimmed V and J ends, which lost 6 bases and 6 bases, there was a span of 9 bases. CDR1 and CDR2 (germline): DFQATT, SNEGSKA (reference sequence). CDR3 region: CSATQSNEQFF. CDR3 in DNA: TGCAGTGCCACTCAGAGCAATGAGCAGTTCTTC.

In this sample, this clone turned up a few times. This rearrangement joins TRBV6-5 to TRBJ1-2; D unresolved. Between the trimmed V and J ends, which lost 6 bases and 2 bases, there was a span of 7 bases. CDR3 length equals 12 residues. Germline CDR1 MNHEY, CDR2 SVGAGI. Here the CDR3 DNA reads TGTGCCAGCAGCGGACGGAACTATGGCTACACCTTC. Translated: CASSGRNYGYTF.

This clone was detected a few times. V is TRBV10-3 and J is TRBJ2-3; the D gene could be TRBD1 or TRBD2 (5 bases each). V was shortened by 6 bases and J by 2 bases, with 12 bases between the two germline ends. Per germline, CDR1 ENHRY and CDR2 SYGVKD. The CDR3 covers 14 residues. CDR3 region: CAISPGTDTDTQYF. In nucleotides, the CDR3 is TGTGCCATCAGCCCCGGGACGGACACAGATACGCAGTATTTT.

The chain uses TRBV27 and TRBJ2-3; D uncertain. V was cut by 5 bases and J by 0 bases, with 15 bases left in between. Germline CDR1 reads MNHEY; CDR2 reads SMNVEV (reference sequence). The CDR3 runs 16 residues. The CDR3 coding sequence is TGTGCCAGCAGTCCTCGCGTGGATACTAGCACAGATACGCAGTATTTT. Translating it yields CASSPRVDTSTDTQYF.

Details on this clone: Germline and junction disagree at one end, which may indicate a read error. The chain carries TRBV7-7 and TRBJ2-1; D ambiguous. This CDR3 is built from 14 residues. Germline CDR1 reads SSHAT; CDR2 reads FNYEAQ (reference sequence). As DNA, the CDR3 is TGTGCTAGCAGCTTAGACGCCGGTTCAACTGAGCAGTTCTTC. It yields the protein CASSLDAGSTEQFF. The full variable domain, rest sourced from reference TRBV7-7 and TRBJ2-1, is GAGVSQSPRYKVTKRGQDVTLRCDPISSHATLYWYQQALGQGPEFLTYFNYEAQPDKSGLPSDRFSAERPEGSISTLTIQRTEQRDSAMYRCASSLDAGSTEQFFGPGTRLTVL.

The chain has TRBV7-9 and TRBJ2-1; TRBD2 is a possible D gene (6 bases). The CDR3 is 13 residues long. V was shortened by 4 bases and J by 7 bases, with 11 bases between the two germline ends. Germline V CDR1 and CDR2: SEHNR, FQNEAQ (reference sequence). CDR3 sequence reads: CASSWGGGNEQFF. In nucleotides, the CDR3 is TGTGCCAGCAGCTGGGGAGGTGGGAATGAGCAGTTCTTC.

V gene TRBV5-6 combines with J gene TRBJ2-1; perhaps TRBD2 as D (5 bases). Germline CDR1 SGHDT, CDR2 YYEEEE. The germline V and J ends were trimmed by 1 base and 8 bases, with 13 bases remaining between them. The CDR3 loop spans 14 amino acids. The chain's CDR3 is CASSLPPLEDEQFF. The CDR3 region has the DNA TGTGCCAGCAGCTTGCCCCCCCTGGAGGATGAGCAGTTCTTC.

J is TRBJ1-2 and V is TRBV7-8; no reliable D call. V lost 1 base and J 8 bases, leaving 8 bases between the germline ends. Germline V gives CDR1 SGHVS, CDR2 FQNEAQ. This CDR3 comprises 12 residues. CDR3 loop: CASSLDRRGYTF. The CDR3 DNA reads TGTGCCAGCAGCTTAGACCGTAGGGGCTACACCTTC.

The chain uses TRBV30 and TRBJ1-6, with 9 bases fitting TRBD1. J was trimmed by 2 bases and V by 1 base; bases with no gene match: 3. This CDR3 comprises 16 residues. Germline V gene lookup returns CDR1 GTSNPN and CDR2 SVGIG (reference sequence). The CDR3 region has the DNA TGTGCCTGGAGTGGACAGGGGGATCCCTATAATTCACCCCTCCACTTT. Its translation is CAWSGQGDPYNSPLHF.

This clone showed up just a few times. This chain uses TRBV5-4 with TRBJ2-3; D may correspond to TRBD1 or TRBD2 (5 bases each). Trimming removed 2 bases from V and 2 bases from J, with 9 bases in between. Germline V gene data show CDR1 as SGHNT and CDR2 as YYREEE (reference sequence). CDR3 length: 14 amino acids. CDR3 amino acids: CASSFRDDTDTQYF. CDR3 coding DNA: TGTGCCAGCAGCTTCCGGGACGACACAGATACGCAGTATTTT.

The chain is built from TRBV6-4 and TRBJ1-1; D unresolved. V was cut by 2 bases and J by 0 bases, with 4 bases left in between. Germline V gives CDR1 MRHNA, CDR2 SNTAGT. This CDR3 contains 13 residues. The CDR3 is CASSDGLNTEAFF. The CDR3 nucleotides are TGTGCCAGCAGTGACGGGTTGAACACTGAAGCTTTCTTT.